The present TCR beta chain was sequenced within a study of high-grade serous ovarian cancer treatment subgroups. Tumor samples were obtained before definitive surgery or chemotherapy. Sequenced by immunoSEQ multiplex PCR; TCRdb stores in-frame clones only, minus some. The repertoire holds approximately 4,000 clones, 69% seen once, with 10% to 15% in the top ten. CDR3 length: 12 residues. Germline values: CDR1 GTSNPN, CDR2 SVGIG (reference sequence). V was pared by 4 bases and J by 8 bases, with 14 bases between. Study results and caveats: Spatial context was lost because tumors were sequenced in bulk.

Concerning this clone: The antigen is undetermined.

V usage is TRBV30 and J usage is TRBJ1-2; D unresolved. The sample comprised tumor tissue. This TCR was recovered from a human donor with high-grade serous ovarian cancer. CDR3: CAWTQRDGGYTF. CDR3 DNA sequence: TGTGCCTGGACTCAAAGGGATGGCGGCTACACCTTC.